This entry lists 32 T cell receptor beta chains sequenced from one sample in a study of blood T cell repertoires in COVID-19. Using immunoSEQ multiplex PCR, the repertoire was profiled, and TCRdb retains in-frame clones only, with some absent. The table lists fewer than 250,000 clones, about 83% of them singletons. Material: PBMCs or T cells enriched from blood (not recorded which). The receptors here all came from a woman aged 45-65 years who had been exposed to COVID-19.

This sequence joins TRBV7-9 and TRBJ1-1; D gene unclear. The CDR3 length is 14 residues. The V gene's germline CDR1 is SEHNR and CDR2 FQNEAQ (reference sequence). Trimming removed 1 base from V and 10 bases from J, with 16 bases in between. CDR3 sequence (DNA): TGTGCCAGCAGCTTAGAAATTCCCGCGGCGGGAGCTTTCTTT. Its protein is CASSLEIPAAGAFF.

The chain uses TRBV3-1 (or the pseudogene TRBV3-2) and TRBJ2-2; 7 bases match TRBD1. The V gene's germline CDR1 is LGHDT and CDR2 YNNKEL (reference sequence). The CDR3 spans 16 residues. Trimming took 1 base from V and 4 from J; bases not matched to a gene: 6. The CDR3 DNA reads TGTGCCAGCAGCCAAGCTAAGGGGGCCTTCACCGGGGAGCTGTTTTTT. It translates to CASSQAKGAFTGELFF.

This clone turned up a few times. This chain joins TRBV10-3 and TRBJ1-1, with 8 bases lining up with TRBD1. This CDR3 region has 14 residues. The germline CDR1 and CDR2 sequences are ENHRY and SYGVKD. Losses at the gene ends were 5 bases for V and 5 bases for J; bases not matched to a gene: 7. The CDR3 sequence is CAISSTGGLTEAFF. In DNA, the CDR3 is TGTGCCATCAGTTCCACAGGGGGGTTAACTGAAGCTTTCTTT.

The rearrangement joins TRBV7-9 to TRBJ1-1; no reliable D call. The germline gives CDR1 SEHNR, CDR2 FQNEAQ (reference sequence). Trimming shortened V by 4 bases and J by 2 bases, and 8 bases separated the two germline ends. The CDR3 loop spans 13 amino acids. CDR3 bases: TGTGCCAGCAGCTCGGTACGAAACACTGAAGCTTTCTTT. Amino acid sequence: CASSSVRNTEAFF.

CDR3 coding DNA: TGTGCCAGCAGCTCGGGTTTCGAGACCCAGTACTTC. As protein: CASSSGFETQYF. The V call is TRBV7-2, the J call TRBJ2-5; no reliable D call. The germline V gene has CDR1 SGHTA and CDR2 FQGNSA. The CDR3 runs 12 residues. V was clipped by 4 bases and J by 5 bases, with 8 bases between them. Variable domain in full (rest from reference TRBV7-2 and TRBJ2-5): GAGVSQSPSNKVTEKGKDVELRCDPISGHTALYWYRQSLGQGLEFLIYFQGNSAPDKSGLPSDRFSAERTGGSVSTLTIQRTQQEDSAVYLCASSSGFETQYFGPGTRLLVL.

The chain joins TRBV15 to TRBJ1-4; D is perhaps TRBD1 (6 bases). There are 16 residues in the CDR3. V lost 1 base, J lost 8 bases, and 17 bases lay in between. The germline V gene encodes CDR1 LNHNV and CDR2 YYDKDF (reference sequence). This chain's CDR3 is CATSRAPTGSGEKLFF. For the CDR3, the DNA is TGTGCCACCAGCAGAGCCCCAACAGGGAGTGGGGAAAAACTGTTTTTT.

This chain links TRBV7-8 with TRBJ1-2; possibly TRBD1 for D (5 bases). The CDR3 has 14 amino acids. The V gene's germline CDR1 is SGHVS and CDR2 FQNEAQ. V lost 1 base and J 2 bases, leaving 8 bases between the germline ends. CDR3 residues: CASSLVAGNYGYTF. Written as DNA, the CDR3 is TGTGCCAGCAGCTTAGTGGCAGGGAACTATGGCTACACCTTC.

The chain carries TRBV24-1 and TRBJ2-3; D unclear. With 2 bases removed from V and 1 base from J, the gap between germline ends came to 3 bases. CDR1 and CDR2 (germline): KGHDR, SFDVKD. The CDR3 has 13 amino acids. The DNA for the CDR3 is TGTGCCACCAGTGATTGGCGCACAGATACGCAGTATTTT. Translation gives CATSDWRTDTQYF.

This chain uses TRBV6-5 with TRBJ2-1; tentative D call: TRBD2 (5 bases). This CDR3 is built from 14 residues. The V end was cut by 5 bases, the J end by 6 bases, with 14 bases between. Looked up from germline, CDR1 is MNHEY and CDR2 is SVGAGI. The DNA of the CDR3 is TGTGCCAGCAGTATCGGACTGAGCGGCAATGAGCAGTTCTTC. It translates to CASSIGLSGNEQFF.

The V gene is TRBV19, the J gene TRBJ1-2; D is unresolved. From germline, CDR1 is LNHDA and CDR2 SQIVND (reference sequence). The length of the CDR3 is 14 residues. Trimming removed 3 bases from V and 7 bases from J, with 15 bases in between. The CDR3 is CASSMPNGVGGYTF. CDR3 coding DNA: TGTGCCAGTAGTATGCCGAACGGGGTTGGTGGCTACACCTTC.

V gene TRBV18 combines with J gene TRBJ1-2; TRBD1 is a possible D gene (6 bases). The CDR3 is made up of 14 amino acids. Germline lookup yields CDR1 KGHSH and CDR2 LQKENI. Trimming took off 4 bases at V and 0 bases at J, with 9 bases between the two ends. The CDR3 region has the DNA TGTGCCAGCTCACAGGACAGATCTAACTATGGCTACACCTTC. This gives the protein CASSQDRSNYGYTF.

Only one count was recorded for this clone. The gene calls are TRBV9 and TRBJ2-7; D not resolved. Germline lookup yields CDR1 SGDLS and CDR2 YYNGEE. The CDR3 is 16 amino acids. V dropped 0 bases and J dropped 4 bases, with 17 bases sitting between them. The CDR3 is CASSVDRSLPSYEQYF. The CDR3 region has the DNA TGTGCCAGCAGCGTAGATCGGTCCCTTCCTTCATACGAGCAGTACTTC.

CDR3: CASSLRGSAGSTDTQYF. In DNA, the CDR3 is TGTGCCAGCAGCCTCCGAGGTTCAGCGGGGAGCACAGATACGCAGTATTTT. This chain links TRBV9 with TRBJ2-3; 7 bases are shared with TRBD2. Losses at the gene ends were 4 bases for V and 0 bases for J; bases not matched to a gene: 11. This CDR3 is built from 17 residues. Germline CDR1 SGDLS, CDR2 YYNGEE.

The chain carries TRBV9 and TRBJ1-3, with D unclear. The germline V and J ends were trimmed by 7 bases and 0 bases, with 5 bases remaining between them. The germline gives CDR1 SGDLS, CDR2 YYNGEE. The CDR3 has 12 residues. The CDR3 region has the DNA TGTGCCAGCGCGCGCTCTGGAAACACCATATATTTT. Protein sequence: CASARSGNTIYF.

The chain combines TRBV10-2 with TRBJ1-5; no clear D. V lost 3 bases and J 10 bases, leaving 13 bases between the germline ends. The germline V gene has CDR1 WSHSY and CDR2 SAAADI. There are 13 residues in the CDR3. The CDR3: CASSDVGSRPQHF. The CDR3 DNA reads as TGCGCCAGCAGTGACGTCGGTTCAAGACCCCAGCATTTT.

The CDR3, as DNA: TGTGCCAGCAGCTTAGTCGAACAGGGGGCACGGCATGAAAAACTGTTTTTT. Translation: CASSLVEQGARHEKLFF. V is TRBV7-9 and J is TRBJ1-4, with TRBD1 matching over 9 bases. The CDR3 runs 17 residues. In germline, CDR1 is SEHNR, CDR2 FQNEAQ (reference sequence). The J segment lost 6 bases and the V segment lost 1 base, leaving 9 bases of the junction unmatched.

This clone was seen at least ten times. The J gene is TRBJ1-5, the V gene TRBV12-5; D gene uncertain. The V gene lost 1 base and the J gene lost 3 bases, with 10 bases spanning the gap. The CDR3 covers 15 residues. The germline CDR1 and CDR2 sequences are LGHNT and FRNRAP. CDR3 amino acids: CASGLGGFDNQPQHF. The CDR3 coding sequence is TGTGCTAGTGGTTTGGGAGGGTTTGACAATCAGCCCCAGCATTTT.

The chain carries TRBV3-1 (or the pseudogene TRBV3-2) and TRBJ2-1; the match to TRBD2 covers 8 bases. CDR1 and CDR2 (germline): LGHDT, YNNKEL (reference sequence). The CDR3 sequence is 16 residues long. The J segment lost 0 bases and the V segment lost 5 bases, leaving 6 bases of the junction unmatched. The CDR3 spells CASSGIAGSSYNEQFF. The CDR3 DNA is TGTGCCAGCAGCGGGATAGCGGGGAGCTCCTACAATGAGCAGTTCTTC.

The chain has TRBV5-1 and TRBJ2-7, with TRBD1 identical over 10 bases. V dropped 3 bases and J dropped 5; count of bases not matched to a gene: 8. The CDR3 consists of 15 residues. The germline CDR1 and CDR2 sequences are SGHRS and YFSETQ. In nucleotides, the CDR3 is TGCGCCAGCAGCTGGACCGGGACAGGGGTAGACGAGCAGTACTTC. Amino acids: CASSWTGTGVDEQYF.

The CDR3 sequence is CASSDIRGSNYNEQFF. The DNA for the CDR3 is TGTGCCAGCAGTGATATAAGGGGATCGAACTACAATGAGCAGTTCTTC. The chain carries TRBV25-1 and TRBJ2-1; possible D gene TRBD1, 5 bases. CDR1 and CDR2 from the germline V gene are MGHDK and SYGVNS. The germline V and J ends were trimmed by 3 bases and 3 bases, with 15 bases remaining between them. CDR3 size: 16 residues.

V gene TRBV18 combines with J gene TRBJ2-3, with TRBD2 matching 7 bases. Trimming at V came to 4 bases and at J to 6 bases, leaving 13 bases not matched to a gene. The length of the CDR3 is 16 residues. Per germline, CDR1 KGHSH and CDR2 LQKENI. The CDR3 is CASSRNGRGGEDTQYF. Written as DNA, the CDR3 is TGTGCCAGCTCACGGAACGGCCGCGGGGGAGAGGATACGCAGTATTTT.

V and J are TRBV2 and TRBJ2-7; TRBD2 matches 12 bases. The CDR3 totals 17 residues. CDR1 is SNHLY, CDR2 FYNNEI, per germline. The J segment lost 4 bases and the V segment lost 1 base, leaving 8 bases of the junction unmatched. The CDR3 region has the DNA TGTGCCAGCAGTGAAGGGCCCCTAGCGGGGGGGCCGTACGAGCAGTACTTC. Protein: CASSEGPLAGGPYEQYF.

This chain joins TRBV2 and TRBJ2-5; the match to TRBD2 covers 10 bases. CDR1 and CDR2 from the germline V gene are SNHLY and FYNNEI. The CDR3 is 16 amino acids. V gave up 7 bases and J gave up 3 bases; unmatched junction bases: 11. The CDR3: CASKERGGVIEETQYF. The CDR3 DNA reads as TGTGCCAGCAAAGAGCGGGGGGGCGTTATAGAAGAGACCCAGTACTTC.

V is TRBV6-2 or TRBV6-3 and J is TRBJ2-7, with D hard to call. The CDR3 sequence is 12 residues long. Germline CDR1 MNHEY, CDR2 SVGEGT. V lost 4 bases and J lost 4, with 8 bases in between. The CDR3 sequence is CASSSRRYEQYF. Written as DNA, the CDR3 is TGTGCCAGCAGTTCGAGGCGGTACGAGCAGTACTTC.

The gene calls are TRBV30 and TRBJ1-5; D is ambiguous. CDR1 is GTSNPN, CDR2 SVGIG, per germline (reference sequence). Trimming shortened V by 0 bases and J by 2 bases, and 11 bases separated the two germline ends. This CDR3 has 15 amino acids. The chain's CDR3 is CAWSVGQLGNQPQHF. DNA for the CDR3: TGTGCCTGGAGTGTGGGCCAGCTGGGCAATCAGCCCCAGCATTTT.

This rearrangement joins TRBV6-2 or TRBV6-3 to TRBJ1-3; D is perhaps TRBD1 (6 bases). The V end was cut by 6 bases, the J end by 7 bases, with 13 bases between. The CDR3 has 13 residues. CDR1 and CDR2 from the germline V gene are MNHEY and SVGEGT. The CDR3 DNA reads as TGTGCCAGCAGCCAGGGGCTGACGAACACCATATATTTT. The encoded protein is CASSQGLTNTIYF.

This clone was found a few times. This rearrangement joins TRBV20-1 to TRBJ1-1; D not resolved. CDR1 and CDR2 from the germline V gene are DFQATT and SNEGSKA (reference sequence). The length of the CDR3 is 12 residues. Trimming removed 3 bases from V and 4 bases from J, with 9 bases in between. The CDR3 region is CSASPGFTEAFF. The CDR3 DNA reads TGCAGTGCTAGTCCGGGATTCACTGAAGCTTTCTTT.

The gene calls are TRBV5-1 and TRBJ2-2, with 16 bases that match TRBD2. From germline, CDR1 is SGHRS and CDR2 YFSETQ. Unmatched junction bases numbered 5, after V lost 4 bases and J lost 2 bases. The length of the CDR3 is 18 residues. Here the CDR3 reads CASSVGTSGGANTGELFF. The CDR3 DNA follows: TGCGCCAGCAGCGTTGGGACTAGCGGGGGGGCCAACACCGGGGAGCTGTTTTTT.

The chain uses TRBV25-1 and TRBJ1-2, with 9 bases identical to TRBD1. CDR1 and CDR2 from the germline V gene are MGHDK and SYGVNS. Germline trimming cut 3 bases from V and 7 bases from J; bases unmatched to any gene: 9. The CDR3 runs to 15 residues. The CDR3 here is CASSEGDREGSGYTF. CDR3 sequence (DNA): TGTGCCAGCAGTGAGGGGGACAGGGAAGGGTCTGGCTACACCTTC.

J is TRBJ1-2 and V is TRBV19; weak D call: TRBD1 (5 bases). The V and J ends lost 1 base and 4 bases respectively, with 7 bases between them. The germline V gene has CDR1 LNHDA and CDR2 SQIVND (reference sequence). The length of the CDR3 is 13 residues. The CDR3 nucleotides are TGTGCCAGTAGTATAGCAGGGTTCTATGGCTACACCTTC. This encodes CASSIAGFYGYTF.

The chain carries TRBV4-1 and TRBJ1-4, with unresolved D. Germline-derived CDR1 and CDR2 are MGHRA and YSYEKL. Trimming took 6 bases from V and 8 from J, leaving 13 bases between them. This CDR3 is built from 13 residues. The chain's CDR3 is CASSTTSGEKLFF. CDR3 coding DNA: TGCGCCAGCAGTACAACTTCGGGGGAAAAACTGTTTTTT.

The gene calls are TRBV10-1 and TRBJ2-3, with D perhaps matching TRBD2 (5 bases). CDR3 length: 11 residues. Germline V gives CDR1 WNHNN, CDR2 SYGVQD (reference sequence). Trimming removed 8 bases at V and 4 bases at J, with 7 bases between. CDR3 region: CASGSADTQYF. CDR3 sequence (DNA): TGCGCCAGCGGGAGTGCAGATACGCAGTATTTT.